Sequencing of this TCR beta chain was carried out in a study of cytomegalovirus exposure and HLA in healthy donors. Study summary: Some 85 million unique TCRs from HLA-typed donors were held in an early data release. Broader study findings: Earlier analysis found most TCR beta V segments productive about 90% or about 30% of the time.

The primer mix had 60 Vbeta and 13 Jbeta primers. Data came from immunoSEQ multiplex PCR; TCRdb stores just in-frame clones and leaves some out. The sample yields 150,000 to 200,000 clones, 78% seen once. As concerns this clone: Its antigen is not identified.

Germline CDR1 LGHNT, CDR2 FRNRAP. Trimming took 4 bases from V and 8 from J, leaving 11 bases between them. The CDR3 is 12 amino acids. The sequenced sample consisted of PBMCs. The TCR comes from a woman between 50 and 59 years old in good health and CMV-seropositive. The chain joins TRBV12-5 to TRBJ1-2; D is perhaps TRBD1 (6 bases). In DNA, the CDR3 is TGTGCTAGTGGTTCGACAGGTCGAGGCTACACCTTC. It codes for CASGSTGRGYTF.